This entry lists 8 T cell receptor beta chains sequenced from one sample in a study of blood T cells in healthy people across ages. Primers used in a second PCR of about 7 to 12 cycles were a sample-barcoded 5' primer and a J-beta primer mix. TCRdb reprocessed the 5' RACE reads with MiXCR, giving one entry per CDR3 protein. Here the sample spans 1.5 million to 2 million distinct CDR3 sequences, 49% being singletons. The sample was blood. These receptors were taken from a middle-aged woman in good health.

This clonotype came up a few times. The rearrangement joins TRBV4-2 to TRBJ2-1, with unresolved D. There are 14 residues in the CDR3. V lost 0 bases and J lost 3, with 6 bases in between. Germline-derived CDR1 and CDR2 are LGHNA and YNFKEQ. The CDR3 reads CASSQDLGYNEQFF. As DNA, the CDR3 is TGTGCCAGCAGCCAAGATCTGGGCTACAATGAGCAGTTCTTC.

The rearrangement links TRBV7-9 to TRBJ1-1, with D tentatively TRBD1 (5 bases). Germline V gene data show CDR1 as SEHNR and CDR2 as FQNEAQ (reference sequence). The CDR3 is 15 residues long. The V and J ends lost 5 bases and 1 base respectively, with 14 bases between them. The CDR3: CASSPDTWANTEAFF. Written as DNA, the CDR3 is TGTGCCAGCAGCCCGGACACGTGGGCGAACACTGAAGCTTTCTTT.

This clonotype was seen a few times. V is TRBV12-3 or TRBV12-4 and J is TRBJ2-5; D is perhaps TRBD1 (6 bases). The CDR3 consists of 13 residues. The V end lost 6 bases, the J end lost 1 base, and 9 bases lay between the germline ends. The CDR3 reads CASRRTAQETQYF. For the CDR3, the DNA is TGTGCCAGCAGAAGGACAGCCCAAGAGACCCAGTACTTC.

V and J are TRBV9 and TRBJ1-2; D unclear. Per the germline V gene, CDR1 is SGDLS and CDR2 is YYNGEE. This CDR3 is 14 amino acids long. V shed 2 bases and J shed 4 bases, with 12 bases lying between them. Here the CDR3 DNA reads TGTGCCAGCAGCGTCGACGGGAGTCTCTATGGCTACACCTTC. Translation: CASSVDGSLYGYTF. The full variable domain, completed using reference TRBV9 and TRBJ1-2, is DSGVTQTPKHLITATGQRVTLRCSPRSGDLSVYWYQQSLDQGLQFLIQYYNGEERAKGNILERFSAQQFPDLHSELNLSSLELGDSALYFCASSVDGSLYGYTFGSGTRLTVV.

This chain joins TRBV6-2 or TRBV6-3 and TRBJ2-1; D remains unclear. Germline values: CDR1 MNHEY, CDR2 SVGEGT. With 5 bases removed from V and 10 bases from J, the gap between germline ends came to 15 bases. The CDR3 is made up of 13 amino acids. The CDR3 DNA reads TGTGCCAGCAGTCAGTCCGGACCTCCCGAGCAGTTCTTC. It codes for CASSQSGPPEQFF.

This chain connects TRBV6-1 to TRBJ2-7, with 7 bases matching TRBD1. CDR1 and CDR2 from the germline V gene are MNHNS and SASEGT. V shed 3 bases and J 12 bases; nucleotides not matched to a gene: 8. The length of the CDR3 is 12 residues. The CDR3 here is CASSDNRQGAYF. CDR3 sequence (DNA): TGTGCCAGCAGTGACAATAGACAGGGTGCGTACTTC.

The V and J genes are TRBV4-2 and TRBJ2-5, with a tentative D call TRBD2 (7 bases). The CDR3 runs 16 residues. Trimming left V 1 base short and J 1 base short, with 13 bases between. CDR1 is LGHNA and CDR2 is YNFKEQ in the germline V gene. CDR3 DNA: TGTGCCAGCAGCCAAGTCGGGGGGCAGTTCCAAGAGACCCAGTACTTC. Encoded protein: CASSQVGGQFQETQYF.

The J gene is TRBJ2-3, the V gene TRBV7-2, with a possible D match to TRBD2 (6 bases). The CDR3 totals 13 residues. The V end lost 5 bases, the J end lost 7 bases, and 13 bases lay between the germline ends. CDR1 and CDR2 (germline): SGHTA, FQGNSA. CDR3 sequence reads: CASSGGTLNTQYF. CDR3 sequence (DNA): TGTGCCAGCAGCGGAGGGACTTTAAATACGCAGTATTTT.